The 28 T cell receptor beta chains listed next were all sequenced from one sample in a study of cytomegalovirus exposure and HLA in healthy donors. The primer mix had 60 Vbeta and 13 Jbeta primers. The protocol was immunoSEQ multiplex PCR, while the TCRdb copy is restricted to in-frame clones and leaves out a portion. Here the sample table reports 60,000 or so clones. Sequenced sample: PBMCs. Receptor source: a man aged 45 to 65 in good health and CMV-seropositive.

The chain employs TRBV30 and TRBJ1-6, with TRBD1 matching over 12 bases. With V trimmed by 1 base and J by 8 bases, 6 bases remained unmatched. The CDR3 totals 16 residues. Germline V gives CDR1 GTSNPN, CDR2 SVGIG (reference sequence). CDR3 nucleotides: TGTGCCTGGAGTGCCGGGACAGGGGGCGCGGATTCACCCCTCCACTTT. It codes for CAWSAGTGGADSPLHF.

The V and J genes are TRBV15 and TRBJ2-7, with 10 bases identical to TRBD2. V dropped 0 bases and J dropped 2; count of bases not matched to a gene: 13. CDR1 is LNHNV and CDR2 is YYDKDF in the germline V gene (reference sequence). This CDR3 has 19 residues. The CDR3 spells CATSRDRSESGRAAYEQYF. The CDR3, as DNA: TGTGCCACCAGCAGAGATAGGAGTGAGAGCGGGAGGGCCGCCTACGAGCAGTACTTC.

This chain joins TRBV7-2 and TRBJ1-4; D is unclear. The CDR3 has 12 amino acids. V was cut by 2 bases and J by 11 bases, with 9 bases left in between. The germline CDR1 and CDR2 sequences are SGHTA and FQGNSA. The CDR3 protein is CASSLSRRKLFF. For the CDR3, the DNA is TGTGCCAGCAGCTTATCACGGAGGAAACTGTTTTTT.

The V gene is TRBV18, the J gene TRBJ2-1, with no clear D. Trimming cost V 2 bases and J 4 bases, with 6 bases left between them. The germline CDR1 and CDR2 sequences are KGHSH and LQKENI. There are 13 residues in the CDR3. This chain's CDR3 is CASSPGRYNEQFF. The CDR3 nucleotides are TGTGCCAGCTCACCAGGCAGATACAATGAGCAGTTCTTC.

Here the CDR3 reads CASSLERENGELFF. The CDR3 nucleotides are TGCGCCAGCAGCTTGGAACGGGAAAACGGGGAGCTGTTTTTT. The chain employs TRBV5-1 and TRBJ2-2, with D perhaps matching TRBD2 (5 bases). The CDR3 covers 14 residues. CDR1 and CDR2 from the germline V gene are SGHRS and YFSETQ. V was clipped by 0 bases and J by 7 bases, with 10 bases between them.

J is TRBJ2-4 and V is TRBV6-1; 7 bases line up with TRBD1. Germline V gene sequence: CDR1 MNHNS, CDR2 SASEGT. This CDR3 has 14 amino acids. V shed 2 bases, J shed 7 bases, and the junction held 5 bases outside the gene matches. The DNA for the CDR3 is TGTGCCAGCAGTGAATTAGACAGGGCGAACATTCAGTACTTC. As protein: CASSELDRANIQYF.

The chain is built from TRBV9 and TRBJ2-7; TRBD2 aligns across 7 bases. CDR3 length: 15 residues. The trim removed 0 bases at V and 6 bases at J, leaving 9 bases unmatched. Germline V gene lookup returns CDR1 SGDLS and CDR2 YYNGEE. CDR3 DNA: TGTGCCAGCAGCGTAGGGGACTACCCAACTCTCGAGCAGTACTTC. It specifies CASSVGDYPTLEQYF. Using reference TRBV9 and TRBJ2-7 for the parts outside the CDR3, the full variable domain is DSGVTQTPKHLITATGQRVTLRCSPRSGDLSVYWYQQSLDQGLQFLIQYYNGEERAKGNILERFSAQQFPDLHSELNLSSLELGDSALYFCASSVGDYPTLEQYFGPGTRLTVT.

The chain uses TRBV4-1 and TRBJ2-1; D is possibly TRBD1 (6 bases). This CDR3 region has 17 residues. The germline CDR1 and CDR2 sequences are MGHRA and YSYEKL. V was pared by 0 bases and J by 0 bases, with 12 bases between. CDR3 sequence: CASSQESTGRSYNEQFF. CDR3 nucleotides: TGCGCCAGCAGCCAAGAGTCCACAGGGCGCTCCTACAATGAGCAGTTCTTC.

V gene TRBV6-5 combines with J gene TRBJ2-2; TRBD2 agrees at 8 bases. The length of the CDR3 is 14 residues. Germline values: CDR1 MNHEY, CDR2 SVGAGI. Germline trimming cut 8 bases from V and 4 bases from J; bases unmatched to any gene: 6. The CDR3 bases are TGTGCCAGCCGGGGGGGCCGGAGCACCGGGGAGCTGTTTTTT. Its translation is CASRGGRSTGELFF.

This sequence joins TRBV19 and TRBJ1-4, with no clear D. CDR1 is LNHDA, CDR2 SQIVND, per germline (reference sequence). V lost 3 bases and J 7 bases, leaving 3 bases between the germline ends. The CDR3 is made up of 11 amino acids. In DNA, the CDR3 is TGTGCCAGTAGTATTCGTGAAAAACTGTTTTTT. This encodes CASSIREKLFF.

Measured by frequency, this clone is medium-sized. The chain couples TRBV5-8 to TRBJ2-5, with TRBD1 matching 7 bases. Looked up from germline, CDR1 is SGHTS and CDR2 is YDEGEE. V was clipped by 2 bases and J by 3 bases; unmatched bases: 4. This CDR3 region has 14 residues. In DNA form, the CDR3 reads TGTGCCAGCAGCTTCAAGGGGGCGGAAGAGACCCAGTACTTC. It is translated as CASSFKGAEETQYF. The full variable domain, with the rest looked up from reference TRBV5-8 and TRBJ2-5, is EAGVTQSPTHLIKTRGQQATLRCSPISGHTSVYWYQQALGLGLQFLLWYDEGEERNRGNFPPRFSGRQFPNYSSELNVNALELEDSALYLCASSFKGAEETQYFGPGTRLLVL.

This sequence joins TRBV6-4 and TRBJ2-1; 10 bases are shared with TRBD2. Germline V gene data show CDR1 as MRHNA and CDR2 as SNTAGT. Losses at the gene ends were 2 bases for V and 10 bases for J; bases not matched to a gene: 8. CDR3 length equals 15 residues. The CDR3 DNA reads TGTGCCAGCAGTGACACGGCTAGCGGGAGCGGGGAGCAGTTCTTC. Its translation is CASSDTASGSGEQFF.

This chain joins TRBV4-3 and TRBJ2-1; no definite D call. The germline CDR1 and CDR2 sequences are LGHNA and YSLEER. The CDR3 loop spans 15 amino acids. V lost 4 bases to trimming and J lost 0 bases, with 10 bases between them. The CDR3 sequence: CASSRGRSSYNEQFF. The CDR3 DNA reads as TGCGCCAGCAGCCGAGGTAGGAGCTCCTACAATGAGCAGTTCTTC.

The chain combines TRBV7-9 with TRBJ1-2, with 7 bases lining up with TRBD1. Germline V gene data show CDR1 as SEHNR and CDR2 as FQNEAQ (reference sequence). The ends lost 5 bases at V and 4 bases at J; junction bases unmatched: 7. The CDR3 totals 14 residues. CDR3 in DNA: TGTGCCAGCAGCGACCAGGGGGTGGGCTATGGCTACACCTTC. This sequence encodes CASSDQGVGYGYTF.

This chain joins TRBV7-2 and TRBJ1-2; a weak D match, TRBD1 (5 bases). V was trimmed by 5 bases and J by 6 bases, leaving 13 bases between them. Germline CDR1 and CDR2: SGHTA and FQGNSA. The CDR3 is 13 amino acids. The CDR3 DNA sequence: TGTGCCAGCAGCCCCAGGGTTTCTAATGGCTACACCTTC. It codes for CASSPRVSNGYTF.

The J gene is TRBJ2-1, the V gene TRBV18; 8 positions match TRBD2. V lost 1 base to trimming and J lost 4 bases; unmatched junction nucleotides: 12. Germline assignment: CDR1 KGHSH and CDR2 LQKENI. The CDR3 is made up of 18 amino acids. CDR3 nucleotides: TGTGCCAGCTCACCACTCGGCGGGGGGCCGATGGATTACAATGAGCAGTTCTTC. Its translation is CASSPLGGGPMDYNEQFF.

The chain uses TRBV29-1 and TRBJ2-7; 7 bases are a match to TRBD1. This CDR3 contains 13 residues. V was clipped by 5 bases and J by 0 bases; unmatched bases: 4. Germline V CDR1 and CDR2: SQVTM, ANQGSEA. CDR3 region: CSVLQGFSYEQYF. CDR3 nucleotides: TGCAGCGTTTTACAGGGGTTCTCCTACGAGCAGTACTTC.

This chain's CDR3 is CASSSRPAEAQYF. Written as DNA, the CDR3 is TGCGCCAGCAGCTCTCGTCCGGCCGAGGCCCAGTACTTC. The V and J genes are TRBV5-1 and TRBJ2-5, with no clear D. CDR3 size: 13 residues. The germline CDR1 and CDR2 sequences are SGHRS and YFSETQ. Trimming took off 3 bases at V and 9 bases at J, with 15 bases between the two ends.

The chain employs TRBV30 and TRBJ1-2, with TRBD1 matching over 7 bases. Trimming cost V 5 bases and J 6 bases; bases outside gene matches: 3. This CDR3 has 11 residues. Germline lookup yields CDR1 GTSNPN and CDR2 SVGIG (reference sequence). As DNA, the CDR3 is TGTGCCTGGGACGACAGGGATGGCTACACCTTC. It encodes CAWDDRDGYTF.

J is TRBJ2-5 and V is TRBV19; D remains unclear. From germline, CDR1 is LNHDA and CDR2 SQIVND (reference sequence). V was trimmed by 3 bases and J by 6 bases, leaving 5 bases between them. The CDR3 runs to 11 residues. The CDR3 coding sequence is TGTGCCAGTAGTATCCAGAAGACCCAGTACTTC. It translates to CASSIQKTQYF.

J is TRBJ1-3 and V is TRBV6-5; no clear D. Per the germline V gene, CDR1 is MNHEY and CDR2 is SVGAGI. V lost 4 bases and J lost 4, with 11 bases in between. There are 14 residues in the CDR3. Written as DNA, the CDR3 is TGTGCCAGCAGTTCTGGCAGAGGAGGAAACACCATATATTTT. Its protein product is CASSSGRGGNTIYF.

The gene calls are TRBV28 and TRBJ2-1; TRBD1 might be the D (5 bases). This CDR3 spans 18 amino acids. Germline V gene data show CDR1 as MDHEN and CDR2 as SYDVKM. The V end was cut by 1 base, the J end by 5 bases, with 21 bases between. The CDR3 reads CASSLSLGLGSLDNEQFF. The CDR3 bases are TGTGCCAGCAGTTTATCATTGGGGCTAGGCAGTCTAGACAATGAGCAGTTCTTC. The whole variable domain, filled in from reference TRBV28 and TRBJ2-1, reads DVKVTQSSRYLVKRTGEKVFLECVQDMDHENMFWYRQDPGLGLRLIYFSYDVKMKEKGDIPEGYSVSREKKERFSLILESASTNQTSMYLCASSLSLGLGSLDNEQFFGPGTRLTVL.

The chain has TRBV30 and TRBJ2-5; 11 bases match TRBD2. CDR1 and CDR2 from the germline V gene are GTSNPN and SVGIG (reference sequence). The CDR3 totals 14 residues. Unmatched junction bases numbered 4, after V lost 2 bases and J lost 5 bases. The CDR3 protein is CAWSPGLAVETQYF. CDR3 sequence (DNA): TGTGCCTGGAGTCCGGGACTAGCGGTGGAGACCCAGTACTTC.

About this clone itself: Compared with germline, one end of the junction differs, possibly owing to a read error. The CDR3 sequence is CAGRIQGSPYYGYTF. Here the CDR3 DNA reads TGTGCCGGGAGGATCCAGGGATCACCCTACTATGGCTACACCTTC. J is TRBJ1-2 and V is TRBV30; possible D gene TRBD1, 5 bases. Per germline, CDR1 GTSNPN and CDR2 SVGIG (reference sequence). The CDR3 has 15 residues.

This chain connects TRBV7-8 to TRBJ2-4; 9 nucleotides match TRBD1. The J segment lost 0 bases and the V segment lost 3 bases, leaving 3 bases of the junction unmatched. CDR3 length: 16 amino acids. The germline gives CDR1 SGHVS, CDR2 FQNEAQ. CDR3 residues: CASSFGDRVAKNIQYF. CDR3 nucleotide sequence: TGTGCCAGCAGCTTTGGGGACAGGGTAGCCAAAAACATTCAGTACTTC. Variable domain in full (rest from reference TRBV7-8 and TRBJ2-4): GAGVSQSPRYKVAKRGQDVALRCDPISGHVSLFWYQQALGQGPEFLTYFQNEAQLDKSGLPSDRFFAERPEGSVSTLKIQRTQQEDSAVYLCASSFGDRVAKNIQYFGAGTRLSVL.

V gene TRBV5-4 combines with J gene TRBJ2-3; the D is unclear. Trimming took off 2 bases at V and 2 bases at J, with 12 bases between the two ends. The length of the CDR3 is 15 residues. Germline CDR1 is SGHNT and CDR2 is YYREEE (reference sequence). Here the CDR3 reads CASSFRDSITDTQYF. The CDR3, as DNA: TGTGCCAGCAGCTTTAGAGACTCCATCACAGATACGCAGTATTTT.

This sequence joins TRBV6-5 and TRBJ1-1; D gene uncertain. The germline V gene has CDR1 MNHEY and CDR2 SVGAGI. The CDR3 length is 11 residues. Trimming shortened V by 5 bases and J by 10 bases, and 11 bases separated the two germline ends. The CDR3 is CASSNTDRAFF. As DNA, the CDR3 is TGTGCCAGCAGTAATACAGACCGAGCTTTCTTT.

The rearrangement uses TRBV4-2 and TRBJ2-7; possible D gene TRBD2, 6 bases. The CDR3 has 17 amino acids. Trimming took off 0 bases at V and 0 bases at J, with 15 bases between the two ends. Germline assignment: CDR1 LGHNA and CDR2 YNFKEQ. The CDR3 protein is CASSQEVAGLSSYEQYF. DNA for the CDR3: TGTGCCAGCAGCCAAGAGGTTGCGGGGCTTAGCTCCTACGAGCAGTACTTC.